The T cell receptor (beta chain) under discussion was sequenced for a study of T cells in Graves' hyperthyroidism and ophthalmopathy. For the study at large: Peripheral blood samples were taken at initial diagnosis, prior to any treatment. The study, taken as a whole, reports: Most expanded thyroid clonotypes above 0.001 recurred in blood. Ophthalmopathy could be told apart from stable hyperthyroidism with a 13 V-J model.

The CDR3 is made up of 12 amino acids. Germline assignment: CDR1 GTSNPN and CDR2 SVGIG (reference sequence). The ends were cut back, 5 bases at V and 7 bases at J, with 14 bases in the middle. This clonotype was seen just once. Its antigen is unknown. Diagnosis of hyperthyroidism was new in patients aged 18 to 65, and its duration was under 2 months. RNA transcripts gave rise to amplified TCR beta CDR3 regions. HTBI primers were the set used in a first-round RT-PCR of the TCR CDR3. MiXCR, run by TCRdb on the multiplex PCR reads, gives a single entry per CDR3 protein. The table shows about 840,000 distinct CDR3 sequences, with 35% to 40% occurring only once.

The sequenced sample was blood. The sequence came from a man aged 18 to 35 with Graves' hyperthyroidism. The rearrangement links TRBV30 to TRBJ1-1; D is undetermined. The CDR3 sequence: CAWAPPLGEAFF. CDR3 nucleotide sequence: TGTGCCTGGGCACCCCCGCTTGGTGAAGCTTTCTTT. Full variable domain (rest looked up from reference TRBV30 and TRBJ1-1): SQTIHQWPATLVQPVGSPLSLECTVEGTSNPNLYWYRQAAGRGLQLLFYSVGIGQISSEVPQNLSASRPQDRQFILSSKKLLLSDSGFYLCAWAPPLGEAFFGQGTRLTVV.